This T cell receptor beta chain originates from a study of blood T cell repertoires in COVID-19. Study-wide context: Sources were T cells, B-cell-depleted T cells, or PBMCs; the material itself was cDNA or gDNA.

Original handling: Reference gene primer amplification gave nucleated cell count estimates. Produced via immunoSEQ multiplex PCR; TCRdb's table is partial and in-frame only. Clone size and the V and J calls come from that table; the DNA yielded D and trimming. The sample includes over 90,000 clones, around 80% of them seen just once. Trimming removed 3 bases from V and 0 bases from J, with 8 bases in between. The CDR3 loop spans 14 amino acids. In germline, CDR1 is WNHNN, CDR2 SYGVQD (reference sequence). This TCR was sampled from a man aged 45-60 years with active or convalescent COVID-19. Sequenced sample: peripheral blood. The chain links TRBV10-1 to TRBJ1-1; D gene uncertain. This CDR3 reads CASSDGYLNTEAFF. The CDR3 coding sequence is TGCGCCAGCAGTGACGGTTATTTGAACACTGAAGCTTTCTTT.